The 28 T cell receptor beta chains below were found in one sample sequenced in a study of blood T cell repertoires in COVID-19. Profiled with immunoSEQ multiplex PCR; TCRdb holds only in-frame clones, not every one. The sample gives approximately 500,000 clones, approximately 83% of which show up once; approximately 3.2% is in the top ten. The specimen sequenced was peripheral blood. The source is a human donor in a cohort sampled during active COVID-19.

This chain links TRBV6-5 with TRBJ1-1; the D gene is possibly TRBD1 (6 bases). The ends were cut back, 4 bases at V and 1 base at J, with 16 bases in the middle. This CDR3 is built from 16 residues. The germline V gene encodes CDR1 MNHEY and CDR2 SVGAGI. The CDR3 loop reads CASSFDRGARNTEAFF. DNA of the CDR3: TGTGCCAGCAGTTTCGACCGGGGGGCCCGGAACACTGAAGCTTTCTTT.

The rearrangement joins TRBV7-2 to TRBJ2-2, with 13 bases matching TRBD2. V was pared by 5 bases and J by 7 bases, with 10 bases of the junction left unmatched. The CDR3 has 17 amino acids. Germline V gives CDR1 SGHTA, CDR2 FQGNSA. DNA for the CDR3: TGTGCCAGCAGCCCCCCCAGGACTAGCGGGAGTATCGGGGAGCTGTTTTTT. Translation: CASSPPRTSGSIGELFF.

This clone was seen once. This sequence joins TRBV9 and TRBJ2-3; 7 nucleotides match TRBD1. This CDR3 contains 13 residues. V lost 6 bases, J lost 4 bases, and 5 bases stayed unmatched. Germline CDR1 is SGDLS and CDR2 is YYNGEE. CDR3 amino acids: CASTGGRSDTQYF. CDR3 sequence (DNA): TGTGCCAGCACAGGGGGTCGGTCAGATACGCAGTATTTT.

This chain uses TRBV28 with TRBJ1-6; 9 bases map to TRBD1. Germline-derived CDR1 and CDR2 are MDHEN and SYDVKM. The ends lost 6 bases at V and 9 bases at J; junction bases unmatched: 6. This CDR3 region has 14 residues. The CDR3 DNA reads TGTGCCAGCAGCTCCGGGACAGGGTTTTCACCCCTCCACTTT. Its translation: CASSSGTGFSPLHF. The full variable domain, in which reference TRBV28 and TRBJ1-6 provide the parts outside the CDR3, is DVKVTQSSRYLVKRTGEKVFLECVQDMDHENMFWYRQDPGLGLRLIYFSYDVKMKEKGDIPEGYSVSREKKERFSLILESASTNQTSMYLCASSSGTGFSPLHFGNGTRLTVT.

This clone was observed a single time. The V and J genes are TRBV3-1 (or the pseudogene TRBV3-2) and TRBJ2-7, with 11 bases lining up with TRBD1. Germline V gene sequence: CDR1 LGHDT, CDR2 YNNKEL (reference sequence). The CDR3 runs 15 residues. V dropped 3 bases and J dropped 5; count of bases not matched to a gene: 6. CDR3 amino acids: CASSQTGQGVHEQYF. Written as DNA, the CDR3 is TGTGCCAGCAGCCAGACGGGACAGGGGGTCCACGAGCAGTACTTC.

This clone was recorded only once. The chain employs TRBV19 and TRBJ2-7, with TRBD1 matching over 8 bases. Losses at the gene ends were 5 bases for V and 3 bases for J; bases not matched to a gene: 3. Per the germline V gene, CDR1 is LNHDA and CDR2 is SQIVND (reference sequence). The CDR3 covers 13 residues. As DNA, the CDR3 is TGTGCCAGTAGTTTTGGACAGGGCTACGAGCAGTACTTC. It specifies CASSFGQGYEQYF.

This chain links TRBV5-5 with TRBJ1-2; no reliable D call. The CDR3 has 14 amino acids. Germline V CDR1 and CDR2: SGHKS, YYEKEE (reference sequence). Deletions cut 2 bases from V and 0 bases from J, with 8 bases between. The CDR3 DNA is TGTGCCAGCAGCTTTCAGATTCCTAACTATGGCTACACCTTC. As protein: CASSFQIPNYGYTF.

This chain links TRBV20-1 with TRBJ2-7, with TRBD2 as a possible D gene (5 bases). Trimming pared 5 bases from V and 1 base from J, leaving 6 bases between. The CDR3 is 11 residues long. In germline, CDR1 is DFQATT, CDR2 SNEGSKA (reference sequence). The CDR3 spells CSARGSYEQYF. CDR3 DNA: TGCAGTGCTCGGGGTTCCTACGAGCAGTACTTC.

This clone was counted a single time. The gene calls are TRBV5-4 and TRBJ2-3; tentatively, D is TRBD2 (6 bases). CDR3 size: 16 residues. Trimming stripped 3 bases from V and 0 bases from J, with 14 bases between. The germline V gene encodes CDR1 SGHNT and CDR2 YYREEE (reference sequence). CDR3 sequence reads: CASSSTRRGSTDTQYF. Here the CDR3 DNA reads TGTGCCAGCAGCTCAACCCGGAGGGGAAGCACAGATACGCAGTATTTT.

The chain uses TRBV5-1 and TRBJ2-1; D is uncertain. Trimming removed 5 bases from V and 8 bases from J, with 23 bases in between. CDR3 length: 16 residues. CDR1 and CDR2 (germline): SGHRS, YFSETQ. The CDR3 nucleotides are TGCGCCAGCAGTTTTTTCATAGAGCGAGCGATGGATGAGCAGTTCTTC. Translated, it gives CASSFFIERAMDEQFF.

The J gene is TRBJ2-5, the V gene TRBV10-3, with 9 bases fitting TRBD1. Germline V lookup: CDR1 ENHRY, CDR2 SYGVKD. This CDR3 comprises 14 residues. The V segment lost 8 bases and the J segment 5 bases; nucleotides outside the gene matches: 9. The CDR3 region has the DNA TGTGCCATCGCCGAGGACAGGGGAACGGAGACCCAGTACTTC. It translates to CAIAEDRGTETQYF.

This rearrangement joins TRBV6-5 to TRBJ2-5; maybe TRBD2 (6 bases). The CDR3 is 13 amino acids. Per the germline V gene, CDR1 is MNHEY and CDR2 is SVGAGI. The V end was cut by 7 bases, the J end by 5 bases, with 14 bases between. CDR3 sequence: CASNRESWETQYF. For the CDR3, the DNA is TGTGCCAGCAACCGGGAGAGCTGGGAGACCCAGTACTTC.

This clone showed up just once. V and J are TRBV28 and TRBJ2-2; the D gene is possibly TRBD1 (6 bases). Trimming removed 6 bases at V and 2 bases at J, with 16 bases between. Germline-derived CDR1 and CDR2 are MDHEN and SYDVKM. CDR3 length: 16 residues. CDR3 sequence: CASRARQGRNTGELFF. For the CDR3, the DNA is TGTGCCAGCAGGGCCCGGCAGGGGAGAAACACCGGGGAGCTGTTTTTT.

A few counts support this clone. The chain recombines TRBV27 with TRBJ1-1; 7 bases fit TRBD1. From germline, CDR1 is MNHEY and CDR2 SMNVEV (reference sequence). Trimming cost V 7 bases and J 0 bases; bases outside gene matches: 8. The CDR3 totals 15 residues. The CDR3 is CASKVQGILNTEAFF. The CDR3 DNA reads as TGTGCCAGCAAGGTACAGGGGATATTGAACACTGAAGCTTTCTTT.

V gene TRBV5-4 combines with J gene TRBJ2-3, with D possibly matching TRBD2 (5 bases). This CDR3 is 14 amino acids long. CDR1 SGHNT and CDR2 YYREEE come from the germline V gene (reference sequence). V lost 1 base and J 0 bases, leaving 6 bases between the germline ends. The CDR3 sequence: CASSLRTSTDTQYF. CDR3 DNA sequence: TGTGCCAGCAGCTTGAGGACTAGCACAGATACGCAGTATTTT.

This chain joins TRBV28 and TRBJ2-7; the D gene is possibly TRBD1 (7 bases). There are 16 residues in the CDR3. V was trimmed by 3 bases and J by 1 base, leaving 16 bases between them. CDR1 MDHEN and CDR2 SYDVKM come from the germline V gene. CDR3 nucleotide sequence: TGTGCCAGCAGTTTGGAACGCAGGGGGGATTCCTACGAGCAGTACTTC. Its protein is CASSLERRGDSYEQYF.

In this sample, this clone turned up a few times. Here the CDR3 reads CASSLSGHPYQETQYF. The CDR3 DNA follows: TGTGCCAGCAGTTTATCCGGACACCCGTACCAAGAGACCCAGTACTTC. The rearrangement uses TRBV27 and TRBJ2-5; D is perhaps TRBD1 (5 bases). Germline CDR1 MNHEY, CDR2 SMNVEV (reference sequence). The V end lost 0 bases, the J end lost 0 bases, and 11 bases lay between the germline ends. The CDR3 runs to 16 residues.

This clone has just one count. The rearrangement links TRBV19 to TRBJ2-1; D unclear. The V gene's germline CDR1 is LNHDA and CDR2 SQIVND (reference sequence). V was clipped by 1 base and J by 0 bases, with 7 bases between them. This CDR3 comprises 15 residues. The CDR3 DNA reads TGTGCCAGTAGTATAGCTACGAGCTCCTACAATGAGCAGTTCTTC. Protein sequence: CASSIATSSYNEQFF.

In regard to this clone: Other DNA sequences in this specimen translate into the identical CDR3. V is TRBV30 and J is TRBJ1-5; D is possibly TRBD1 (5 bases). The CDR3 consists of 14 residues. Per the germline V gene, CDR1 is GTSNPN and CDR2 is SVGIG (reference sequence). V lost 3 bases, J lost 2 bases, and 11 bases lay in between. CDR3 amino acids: CAWRGPGGNQPQHF. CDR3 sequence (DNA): TGTGCCTGGAGGGGTCCGGGGGGCAATCAGCCCCAGCATTTT.

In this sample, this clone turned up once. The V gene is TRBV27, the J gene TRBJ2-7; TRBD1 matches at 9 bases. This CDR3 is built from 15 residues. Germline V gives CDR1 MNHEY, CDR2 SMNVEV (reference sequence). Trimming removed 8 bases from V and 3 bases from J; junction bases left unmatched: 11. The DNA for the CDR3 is TGTGCCAGCGGTTCCGGGACAGGGACTTTCTACGAGCAGTACTTC. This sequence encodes CASGSGTGTFYEQYF.

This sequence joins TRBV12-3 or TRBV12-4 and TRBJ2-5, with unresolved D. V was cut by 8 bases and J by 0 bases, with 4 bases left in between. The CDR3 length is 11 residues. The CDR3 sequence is CASQDQETQYF. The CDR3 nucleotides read TGTGCCAGCCAGGACCAAGAGACCCAGTACTTC.

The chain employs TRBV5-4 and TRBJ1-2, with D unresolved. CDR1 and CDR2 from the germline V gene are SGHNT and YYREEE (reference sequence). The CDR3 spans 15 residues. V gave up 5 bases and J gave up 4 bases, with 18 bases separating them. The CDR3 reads CASSEGLGSSYGYTF. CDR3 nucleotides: TGTGCCAGCAGTGAAGGACTGGGTTCTAGCTATGGCTACACCTTC.

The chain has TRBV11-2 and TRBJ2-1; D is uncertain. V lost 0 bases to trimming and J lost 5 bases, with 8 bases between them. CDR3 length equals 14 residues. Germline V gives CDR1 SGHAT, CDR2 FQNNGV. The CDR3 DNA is TGTGCCAGCAGCTTAGATCGACTGAACAATGAGCAGTTCTTC. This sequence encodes CASSLDRLNNEQFF.

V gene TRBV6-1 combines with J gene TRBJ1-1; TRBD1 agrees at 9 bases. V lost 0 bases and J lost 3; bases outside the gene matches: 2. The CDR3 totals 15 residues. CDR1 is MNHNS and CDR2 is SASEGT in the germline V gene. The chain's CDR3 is CASSEAQGAYTEAFF. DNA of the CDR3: TGTGCCAGCAGTGAAGCACAGGGGGCGTACACTGAAGCTTTCTTT.

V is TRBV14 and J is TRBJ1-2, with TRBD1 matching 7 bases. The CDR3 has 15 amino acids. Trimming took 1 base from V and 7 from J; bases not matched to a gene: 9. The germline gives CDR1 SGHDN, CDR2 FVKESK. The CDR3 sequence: CASSQARMTGPGYTF. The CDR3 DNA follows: TGTGCCAGCAGCCAAGCTCGAATGACAGGGCCTGGCTACACCTTC. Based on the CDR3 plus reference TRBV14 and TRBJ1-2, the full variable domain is EAGVTQFPSHSVIEKGQTVTLRCDPISGHDNLYWYRRVMGKEIKFLLHFVKESKQDESGMPNNRFLAERTGGTYSTLKVQPAELEDSGVYFCASSQARMTGPGYTFGSGTRLTVV.

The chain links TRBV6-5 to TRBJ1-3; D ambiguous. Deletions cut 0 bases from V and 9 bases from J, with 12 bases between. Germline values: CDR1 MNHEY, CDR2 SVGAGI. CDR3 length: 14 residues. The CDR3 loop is CASSYSAATGTIYF. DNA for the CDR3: TGTGCCAGCAGTTACTCGGCGGCAACGGGCACCATATATTTT.

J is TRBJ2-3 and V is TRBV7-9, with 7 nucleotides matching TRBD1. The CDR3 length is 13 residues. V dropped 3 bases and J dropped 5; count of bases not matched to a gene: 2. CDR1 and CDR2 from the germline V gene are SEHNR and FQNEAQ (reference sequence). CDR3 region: CASSFQGVDTQYF. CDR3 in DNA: TGTGCCAGCAGCTTCCAGGGGGTAGATACGCAGTATTTT.

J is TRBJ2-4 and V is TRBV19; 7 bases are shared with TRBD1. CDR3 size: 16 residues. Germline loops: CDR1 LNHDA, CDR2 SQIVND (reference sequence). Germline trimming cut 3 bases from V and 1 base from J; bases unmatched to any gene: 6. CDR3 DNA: TGTGCCAGTAGTATTTGGAGACAGGGCGCCAAAAACATTCAGTACTTC. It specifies CASSIWRQGAKNIQYF.